The 21 T cell receptor beta chains below were found in one sample sequenced in a study of blood T cell repertoires in COVID-19. The repertoire was sequenced with immunoSEQ multiplex PCR; TCRdb's copy has only in-frame clones and lacks some. Of over 20,000 clones detected, about 70% appear once; the ten largest clones hold about 6.5%. Sequencing used peripheral blood. The origin of the receptors is a man between 50 and 59 years old with COVID-19, enrolled during active disease.

This CDR3 is CASSEVAGGQQYF. The CDR3 region has the DNA TGCGCCAGCAGTGAGGTAGCGGGAGGACAACAGTACTTC. The chain recombines TRBV10-1 with TRBJ2-5, with TRBD2 matching over 10 bases. The CDR3 length is 13 residues. Germline V gene lookup returns CDR1 WNHNN and CDR2 SYGVQD (reference sequence). V dropped 2 bases and J dropped 11; count of bases not matched to a gene: 5.

This clone has only a few counts. The chain recombines TRBV28 with TRBJ2-5; 12 bases fit TRBD2. The CDR3 has 20 residues. The germline V gene encodes CDR1 MDHEN and CDR2 SYDVKM. The ends lost 5 bases at V and 1 base at J; junction bases unmatched: 17. The CDR3 region is CASSPASSGGAGMVQETQYF. The CDR3 region has the DNA TGTGCCAGCAGTCCCGCCTCTAGCGGGGGGGCGGGAATGGTCCAAGAGACCCAGTACTTC.

The chain joins TRBV7-9 to TRBJ1-4, with no clear D. This CDR3 has 12 amino acids. Germline V gene sequence: CDR1 SEHNR, CDR2 FQNEAQ (reference sequence). Trimming removed 5 bases at V and 4 bases at J, with 5 bases between. Here the CDR3 DNA reads TGTGCCAGCAGCGAACTTAATGAAAAACTGTTTTTT. Protein sequence: CASSELNEKLFF.

CDR3 region: CASSPDPTGWGEPLHF. CDR3 coding DNA: TGTGCCAGCAGCCCCGATCCGACAGGGTGGGGGGAACCCCTCCACTTT. This sequence joins TRBV5-5 and TRBJ1-6, with 7 bases matching TRBD1. V lost 4 bases and J lost 12; bases outside the gene matches: 16. This CDR3 has 16 residues. From germline, CDR1 is SGHKS and CDR2 YYEKEE (reference sequence). Drawing the rest from reference TRBV5-5 and TRBJ1-6, the complete variable domain is DAGVTQSPTHLIKTRGQQVTLRCSPISGHKSVSWYQQVLGQGPQFIFQYYEKEERGRGNFPDRFSARQFPNYSSELNVNALLLGDSALYLCASSPDPTGWGEPLHFGNGTRLTVT.

CDR3 DNA: TGTGCCACCAGTGACACCGGGACAGGGGTCGAGCAGTACTTC. Amino acid sequence: CATSDTGTGVEQYF. The V call is TRBV24-1, the J call TRBJ2-7; 10 bases fit TRBD1. The CDR3 consists of 14 residues. The junction had 5 bases not matched to a gene; V was cut back by 4 bases and J by 6 bases. CDR1 is KGHDR, CDR2 SFDVKD, per germline.

In this sample, this clone is medium-sized (0.01 to 0.1%). The J gene is TRBJ2-7, the V gene TRBV19; TRBD1 aligns across 10 bases. Germline CDR1 reads LNHDA; CDR2 reads SQIVND (reference sequence). V shed 5 bases, J shed 1 base, and the junction held 5 bases outside the gene matches. The length of the CDR3 is 15 residues. CDR3 residues: CASSPPGQGSYEQYF. Here the CDR3 DNA reads TGTGCCAGTAGTCCTCCGGGACAGGGGTCCTACGAGCAGTACTTC.

The chain joins TRBV5-1 to TRBJ1-6; TRBD1 agrees at 7 bases. J was trimmed by 9 bases and V by 4 bases; bases with no gene match: 10. Germline V gene data show CDR1 as SGHRS and CDR2 as YFSETQ. This CDR3 comprises 15 residues. The CDR3 here is CASSAGQVFGSPLHF. The CDR3 DNA follows: TGCGCCAGCAGCGCCGGACAGGTCTTCGGTTCACCCCTCCACTTT. Using reference TRBV5-1 and TRBJ1-6 for the parts outside the CDR3, the full variable domain is KAGVTQTPRYLIKTRGQQVTLSCSPISGHRSVSWYQQTPGQGLQFLFEYFSETQRNKGNFPGRFSGRQFSNSRSEMNVSTLELGDSALYLCASSAGQVFGSPLHFGNGTRLTVT.

J is TRBJ2-6 and V is TRBV9; 9 nucleotides line up with TRBD1. V shed 0 bases, J shed 0 bases, and the junction held 4 bases outside the gene matches. The CDR3 consists of 18 residues. Germline V gene lookup returns CDR1 SGDLS and CDR2 YYNGEE. Here the CDR3 DNA reads TGTGCCAGCAGCGTAGTGGTGACAGGGGGCTCTGGGGCCAACGTCCTGACTTTC. It is translated as CASSVVVTGGSGANVLTF.

In its sample, this clone was seen once. CDR3 in DNA: TGTGCCAGCGGAAATTTCCGGGACAGGGGGTCTGGCTACACCTTC. It yields the protein CASGNFRDRGSGYTF. The chain recombines TRBV2 with TRBJ1-2; 11 bases align to TRBD1. The CDR3 loop spans 15 amino acids. The germline V gene encodes CDR1 SNHLY and CDR2 FYNNEI. The J segment lost 7 bases and the V segment lost 8 bases, leaving 12 bases of the junction unmatched.

The V gene is TRBV5-6, the J gene TRBJ2-5; possibly TRBD1 for D (5 bases). Germline CDR1 is SGHDT and CDR2 is YYEEEE. This CDR3 is 14 amino acids long. Between the trimmed V and J ends, which lost 3 bases and 4 bases, there was a span of 13 bases. The CDR3 spells CASSSGWFGETQYF. The CDR3 nucleotides read TGTGCCAGCAGCTCAGGGTGGTTTGGAGAGACCCAGTACTTC.

The V gene is TRBV6-2 or TRBV6-3, the J gene TRBJ1-1; D not resolved. Germline V CDR1 and CDR2: MNHEY, SVGEGT. CDR3 length: 12 residues. Trimming took 4 bases from V and 0 from J, leaving 3 bases between them. CDR3 protein: CASSSMNTEAFF. Here the CDR3 DNA reads TGTGCCAGCAGTTCAATGAACACTGAAGCTTTCTTT.

The chain combines TRBV5-6 with TRBJ1-5, with a weak D call TRBD1 (5 bases). V dropped 0 bases and J dropped 6 bases, with 13 bases sitting between them. The length of the CDR3 is 15 residues. CDR1 and CDR2 from the germline V gene are SGHDT and YYEEEE. The CDR3 loop reads CASSLGPIQGQPQHF. The CDR3 nucleotides are TGTGCCAGCAGCTTGGGTCCCATCCAGGGTCAGCCCCAGCATTTT. Drawing the rest from reference TRBV5-6 and TRBJ1-5, the complete variable domain is DAGVTQSPTHLIKTRGQQVTLRCSPKSGHDTVSWYQQALGQGPQFIFQYYEEEERQRGNFPDRFSGHQFPNYSSELNVNALLLGDSALYLCASSLGPIQGQPQHFGDGTRLSIL.

This clone was seen just once. The chain has TRBV19 and TRBJ1-3; no firm D call. The CDR3 sequence is 14 residues long. Germline V CDR1 and CDR2: LNHDA, SQIVND (reference sequence). Trimming removed 3 bases from V and 1 base from J, with 7 bases in between. The DNA of the CDR3 is TGTGCCAGTAGTATTGTCAATTCTGGAAACACCATATATTTT. This encodes CASSIVNSGNTIYF.

The rearrangement links TRBV5-1 to TRBJ2-1; 12 bases agree with TRBD2. The CDR3 is made up of 21 amino acids. V trimming: 1 base; J trimming: 8 bases; junction bases outside the gene matches: 22. Germline CDR1 and CDR2: SGHRS and YFSETQ. CDR3 in amino acids: CASSLRAGGRRTSGVSDEQFF. CDR3 in DNA: TGCGCCAGCAGCTTGAGGGCTGGGGGACGGAGGACTAGCGGGGTATCAGATGAGCAGTTCTTC. Combining the CDR3 with reference TRBV5-1 and TRBJ2-1 gives the whole variable domain KAGVTQTPRYLIKTRGQQVTLSCSPISGHRSVSWYQQTPGQGLQFLFEYFSETQRNKGNFPGRFSGRQFSNSRSEMNVSTLELGDSALYLCASSLRAGGRRTSGVSDEQFFGPGTRLTVL.

Of note for this clone: Germline and junction disagree at one end, which may indicate a read error. The gene calls are TRBV3-1 (or the pseudogene TRBV3-2) and TRBJ2-2, with D tentatively TRBD2 (5 bases). This CDR3 is 14 amino acids long. CDR1 LGHDT and CDR2 YNNKEL come from the germline V gene (reference sequence). This chain's CDR3 is CASTQTRDTGELFF. Written as DNA, the CDR3 is TGTGCCAGCACCCAAACGAGGGACACCGGGGAGCTGTTTTTT.

A few counts support this clone. CDR3 DNA sequence: TGTGCCAGCTCACCACAAGACAGGGGAGGCGAGCAGTACTTC. Residues: CASSPQDRGGEQYF. V usage is TRBV18 and J usage is TRBJ2-7; 8 bases are a match to TRBD1. Germline CDR1 and CDR2: KGHSH and LQKENI. CDR3 size: 14 residues. With V trimmed by 1 base and J by 6 bases, 5 bases remained unmatched. Based on the CDR3 plus reference TRBV18 and TRBJ2-7, the full variable domain is NAGVMQNPRHLVRRRGQEARLRCSPMKGHSHVYWYRQLPEEGLKFMVYLQKENIIDESGMPKERFSAEFPKEGPSILRIQQVVRGDSAAYFCASSPQDRGGEQYFGPGTRLTVT.

This clone was seen only once. The CDR3 sequence is CASSTGLMNTGELFF. CDR3 sequence (DNA): TGTGCCAGCAGCACGGGACTGATGAACACCGGGGAGCTGTTTTTT. The chain recombines TRBV11-2 with TRBJ2-2; D possibly corresponds to TRBD2 (6 bases). The germline gives CDR1 SGHAT, CDR2 FQNNGV. V was trimmed by 5 bases and J by 1 base, leaving 11 bases between them. CDR3 length: 15 amino acids.

V usage is TRBV24-1 and J usage is TRBJ2-1; D possibly corresponds to TRBD2 (6 bases). The V end lost 3 bases, the J end lost 10 bases, and 12 bases lay between the germline ends. Germline CDR1 reads KGHDR; CDR2 reads SFDVKD. The CDR3 totals 13 residues. CDR3 nucleotide sequence: TGTGCCACCAGTGATGGGGGGTGGGACGAGCAGTTCTTC. Protein product: CATSDGGWDEQFF.

This clone was seen a single time. The CDR3 nucleotides are TGTGCCAGCAGCCGGATAGGAGGGAGCGAGTACAATGAGCAGTTCTTC. Its translation is CASSRIGGSEYNEQFF. This chain connects TRBV14 to TRBJ2-1; D is perhaps TRBD2 (6 bases). The CDR3 sequence is 16 residues long. The germline gives CDR1 SGHDN, CDR2 FVKESK. V dropped 4 bases and J dropped 4 bases, with 17 bases sitting between them.

The J gene is TRBJ1-1, the V gene TRBV29-1; 8 bases agree with TRBD1. This CDR3 is built from 13 residues. Trimming at V came to 7 bases and at J to 0 bases, leaving 4 bases not matched to a gene. Germline values: CDR1 SQVTM, CDR2 ANQGSEA. CDR3 bases: TGCAGCGGGACAGGGAACATGAACACTGAAGCTTTCTTT. Encoded protein: CSGTGNMNTEAFF.

This clone was counted a single time. The gene calls are TRBV28 and TRBJ1-1; D remains ambiguous. Per the germline V gene, CDR1 is MDHEN and CDR2 is SYDVKM. The germline V and J ends were trimmed by 5 bases and 5 bases, with 15 bases remaining between them. The CDR3 runs to 14 residues. The CDR3 nucleotides read TGTGCCAGCAGTGGCCTCGCGGTCCTGACTGAAGCTTTCTTT. It codes for CASSGLAVLTEAFF.